This T cell receptor beta chain was sequenced for a study of follicular helper T cells after annual influenza vaccination. Looking at the study overall: Days 0, 7 and 28 post-vaccination were the blood draw times. For some subjects, blood spans the 2013-2014, 2014-2015 and 2015-2016 annual vaccinations.

Trimming removed 0 bases from V and 6 bases from J, with 10 bases in between. The CDR3 extends over 14 amino acids. Germline values: CDR1 MNHNY, CDR2 SVGAGI (reference sequence). The protocol was immunoSEQ multiplex PCR, while the TCRdb copy is restricted to in-frame clones and leaves out a portion. Of about 6,000 clones in the sample, 84% were seen once. Regarding time point: 2015-2016 season, 7 days after influenza vaccination. Blood volume per time point ranged from about 35 to 100 mL. ICOS+CD38+ and ICOS-CD38- fractions were sorted from non-naive CD4+CXCR5+PD-1+ cells. This TCR was recovered from an adult who received the influenza vaccine. Here the sequenced sample was CXCR5+ CD38- circulating T follicular helper cells from blood, taken 7 days after influenza vaccination. Subset specified: circulating Tfh, non-naive CD4+CXCR5+PD-1+ (ICOS+CD38+ or ICOS-CD38-). The chain couples TRBV6-6 to TRBJ2-3; D perhaps matches TRBD2 (6 bases). CDR3 loop: CASSYSVTRDTQYF. The CDR3 DNA follows: TGTGCCAGCAGTTACTCGGTGACTAGGGATACGCAGTATTTT.